This T cell receptor beta chain emerged from a study of identical twins. Points from the study as a whole: Part of the zero-insertion signal could reflect confounding by invariant MAIT and iNKT cells. Beta out-of-frame twin sharing showed a weaker excess.

TCRdb itself ran the 5' RACE reads through MiXCR, one entry per CDR3 protein. The sample holds nearly 650,000 distinct CDR3 sequences, 7.1% seen once. There are many counts of this clonotype. No antigen is known for it. The data also belong to a second study, concerning yellow fever vaccine responses in identical twins.

Sequencing was carried out using PBMCs. This TCR derives from a woman younger than 30 in good health.

The CDR3 DNA reads as TGTGCCAGCAGCTTAGGGGCGGCTCGGAACACTGAAGCTTTCTTT. Amino acid sequence: CASSLGAARNTEAFF. The gene calls are TRBV7-9 and TRBJ1-1; unclear D gene. Trimming stripped 1 base from V and 1 base from J, with 10 bases between. CDR1 SEHNR and CDR2 FQNEAQ come from the germline V gene (reference sequence). This CDR3 has 15 amino acids.